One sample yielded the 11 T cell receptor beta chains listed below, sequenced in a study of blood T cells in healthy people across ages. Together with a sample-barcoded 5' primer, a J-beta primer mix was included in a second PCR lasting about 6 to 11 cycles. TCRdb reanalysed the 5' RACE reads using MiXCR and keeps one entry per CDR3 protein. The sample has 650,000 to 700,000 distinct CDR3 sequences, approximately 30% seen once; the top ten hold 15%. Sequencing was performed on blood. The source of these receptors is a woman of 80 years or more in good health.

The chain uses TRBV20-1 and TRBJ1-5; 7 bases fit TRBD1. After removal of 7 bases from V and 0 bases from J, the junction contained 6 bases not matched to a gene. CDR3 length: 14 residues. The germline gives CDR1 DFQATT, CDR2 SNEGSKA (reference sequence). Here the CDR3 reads CSGGTDYSNQPQHF. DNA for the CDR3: TGCAGTGGTGGGACAGATTATAGCAATCAGCCCCAGCATTTT.

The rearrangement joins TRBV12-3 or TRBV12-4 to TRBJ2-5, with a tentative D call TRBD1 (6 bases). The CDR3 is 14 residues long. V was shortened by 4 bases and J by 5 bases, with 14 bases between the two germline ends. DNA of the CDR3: TGTGCCAGCAGTTCACAGGGACCCTGGGAGACCCAGTACTTC. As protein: CASSSQGPWETQYF.

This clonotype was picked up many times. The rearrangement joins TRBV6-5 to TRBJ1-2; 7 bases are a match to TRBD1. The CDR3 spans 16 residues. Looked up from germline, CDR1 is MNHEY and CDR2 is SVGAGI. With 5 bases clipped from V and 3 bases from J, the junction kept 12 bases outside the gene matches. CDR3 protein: CASSRSATGVDYGYTF. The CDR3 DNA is TGTGCCAGCAGTCGATCAGCCACAGGGGTTGACTATGGCTACACCTTC.

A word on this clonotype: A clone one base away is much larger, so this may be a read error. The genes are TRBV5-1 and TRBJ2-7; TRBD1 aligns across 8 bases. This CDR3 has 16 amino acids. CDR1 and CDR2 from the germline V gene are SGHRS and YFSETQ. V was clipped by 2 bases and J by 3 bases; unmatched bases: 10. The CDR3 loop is CASSFPRGQASYEQYF. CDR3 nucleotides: TGCGCCAGCAGCTTCCCCCGGGGACAGGCGAGCTACGAGCAGTACTTC.

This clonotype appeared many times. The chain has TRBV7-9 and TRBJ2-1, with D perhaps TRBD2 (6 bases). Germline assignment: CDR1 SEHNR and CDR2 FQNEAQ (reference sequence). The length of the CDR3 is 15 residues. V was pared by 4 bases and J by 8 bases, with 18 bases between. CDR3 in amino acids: CASSSGTHLGDEQFF. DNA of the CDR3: TGTGCCAGCAGCTCCGGGACTCACCTGGGCGATGAGCAGTTCTTC.

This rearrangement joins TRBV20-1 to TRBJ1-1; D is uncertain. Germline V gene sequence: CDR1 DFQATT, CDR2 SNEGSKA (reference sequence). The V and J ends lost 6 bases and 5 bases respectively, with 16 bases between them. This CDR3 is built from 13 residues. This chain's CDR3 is CSAPAEGSTEAFF. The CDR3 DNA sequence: TGCAGTGCCCCCGCGGAGGGTAGTACTGAAGCTTTCTTT.

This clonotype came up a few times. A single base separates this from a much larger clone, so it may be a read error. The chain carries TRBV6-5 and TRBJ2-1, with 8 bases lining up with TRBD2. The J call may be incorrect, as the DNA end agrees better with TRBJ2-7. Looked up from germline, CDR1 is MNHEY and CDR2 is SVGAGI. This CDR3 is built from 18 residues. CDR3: CASSYSRPGGGSYNEQYF. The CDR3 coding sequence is TGTGCCAGCAGTTACTCGAGGCCGGGGGGGGGATCCTACAATGAGCAGTACTTC.

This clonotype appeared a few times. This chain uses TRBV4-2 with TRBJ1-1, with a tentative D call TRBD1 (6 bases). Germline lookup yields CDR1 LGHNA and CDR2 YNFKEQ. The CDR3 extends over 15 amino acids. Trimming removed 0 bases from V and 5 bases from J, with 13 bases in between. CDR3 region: CASSQDPGGVTEAFF. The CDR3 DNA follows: TGTGCCAGCAGCCAAGATCCGGGGGGCGTGACTGAAGCTTTCTTT.

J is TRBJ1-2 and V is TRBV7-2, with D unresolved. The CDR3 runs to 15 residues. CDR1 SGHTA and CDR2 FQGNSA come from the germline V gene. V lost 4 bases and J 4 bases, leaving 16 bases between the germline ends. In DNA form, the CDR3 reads TGTGCCAGCAGCTCCTTGGGGATCATCAGCTATGGCTACACCTTC. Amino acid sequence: CASSSLGIISYGYTF.

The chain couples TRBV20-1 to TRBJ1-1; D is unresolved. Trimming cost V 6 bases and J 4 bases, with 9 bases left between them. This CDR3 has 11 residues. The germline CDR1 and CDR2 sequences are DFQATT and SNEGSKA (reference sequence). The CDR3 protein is CSAGPGTEAFF. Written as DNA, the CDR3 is TGCAGTGCCGGCCCGGGCACTGAAGCTTTCTTT.

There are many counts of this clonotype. DNA of the CDR3: TGTGCCAGCAGCTCCCATTCGGGGCGGTTTGAAGCTTTCTTT. Translated, it gives CASSSHSGRFEAFF. The genes are TRBV11-2 and TRBJ1-1, with D perhaps matching TRBD1 (5 bases). The CDR3 consists of 14 residues. V dropped 4 bases and J dropped 7 bases, with 16 bases sitting between them. Germline V gene data show CDR1 as SGHAT and CDR2 as FQNNGV.